Below are 22 T cell receptor beta chains sequenced from a single sample in a study of blood T cells in healthy people across ages. PCR was performed a second time for about 7 to 12 cycles using a sample-barcoded 5' primer and a J-beta primer mix. TCRdb re-called the 5' RACE reads with MiXCR, one entry per CDR3 protein. The profile shows around 1,500,000 distinct CDR3 sequences, roughly 28% of them singletons. Specimen: blood. Receptors were obtained from a woman aged 25 to 39 in good health.

This clonotype has just one count. The junction and the germline gene differ at one end; a read error may be behind it. The J gene is TRBJ2-1, the V gene TRBV29-1, with 13 positions matching TRBD2. Per the germline V gene, CDR1 is SQVTM and CDR2 is ANQGSEA. This CDR3 has 17 amino acids. The CDR3 DNA reads as TGCGGCGTTGAGGGCCAGACTAGCGGGGGGTCTTACAATGAGCAGTTCTTC. Its protein is CGVEGQTSGGSYNEQFF.

This clonotype was seen at least ten times. The V gene is TRBV7-2, the J gene TRBJ2-6; unclear D gene. This CDR3 spans 15 amino acids. Trimming took off 7 bases at V and 2 bases at J, with 12 bases between the two ends. Germline-derived CDR1 and CDR2 are SGHTA and FQGNSA. The CDR3 DNA reads as TGTGCCAGCACCGCCTTCCTGGCTGGGGCCAACGTCCTGACTTTC. Its protein product is CASTAFLAGANVLTF.

This clonotype occurred a few times. V is TRBV27 and J is TRBJ2-7, with D unclear. Germline loops: CDR1 MNHEY, CDR2 SMNVEV (reference sequence). With 8 bases removed from V and 0 bases from J, the gap between germline ends came to 17 bases. The CDR3 loop spans 15 amino acids. CDR3 region: CASGDDGSISYEQYF. As DNA, the CDR3 is TGTGCCAGCGGCGACGATGGCTCAATCTCCTACGAGCAGTACTTC.

The table lists this clonotype with many counts. The CDR3 loop reads CSVENPLGQSYEQYF. The CDR3 DNA is TGCAGCGTTGAAAACCCCCTGGGCCAGTCCTACGAGCAGTACTTC. The rearrangement links TRBV29-1 to TRBJ2-7; no firm D call. This CDR3 spans 15 amino acids. V dropped 2 bases and J dropped 1 base, with 15 bases sitting between them. Germline V gene data show CDR1 as SQVTM and CDR2 as ANQGSEA.

This clonotype was counted ten times or more. This CDR3 is CSARVLSAGIVKETQYF. CDR3 sequence (DNA): TGCAGTGCTAGAGTCTTATCAGCGGGAATTGTGAAAGAGACCCAGTACTTC. This rearrangement joins TRBV20-1 to TRBJ2-5; 7 bases are shared with TRBD2. This CDR3 has 17 residues. The V and J ends lost 1 base and 3 bases, in that order; junction bases with no gene match: 14. The germline CDR1 and CDR2 sequences are DFQATT and SNEGSKA (reference sequence).

The chain links TRBV14 to TRBJ2-7, with a tentative D call TRBD2 (7 bases). In germline, CDR1 is SGHDN, CDR2 FVKESK. Trimming took 3 bases from V and 6 from J, leaving 21 bases between them. The CDR3 totals 16 residues. This CDR3 is CASSHRIGGRGSEQYF. CDR3 DNA sequence: TGTGCCAGCAGCCATCGCATCGGGGGGCGCGGAAGCGAGCAGTACTTC.

The V call is TRBV6-6, the J call TRBJ2-5; D gene ambiguous. Germline CDR1 is MNHNY and CDR2 is SVGAGI (reference sequence). V lost 5 bases and J 3 bases, leaving 7 bases between the germline ends. The CDR3 length is 12 residues. The CDR3 region is CASSAIEETQYF. The DNA for the CDR3 is TGTGCCAGCAGTGCCATAGAAGAGACCCAGTACTTC.

Remarks on this clonotype: A much larger clone sits a single nucleotide away, making a read error possible. This chain connects TRBV5-4 to TRBJ2-6; D remains unclear. The CDR3 is 13 residues long. V lost 1 base to trimming and J lost 6 bases, with 5 bases between them. CDR1 SGHNT and CDR2 YYREEE come from the germline V gene (reference sequence). The DNA for the CDR3 is TGTGCCAGCAGCTTGATTACGGCCAACGTCCTGACTTTC. Translating it yields CASSLITANVLTF.

This clonotype was seen many times. The J gene is TRBJ1-2, the V gene TRBV29-1, with D tentatively TRBD1 (5 bases). V lost 4 bases, J lost 4 bases, and 10 bases lay in between. There are 12 residues in the CDR3. From germline, CDR1 is SQVTM and CDR2 ANQGSEA. DNA of the CDR3: TGCAGCGTTGTATGGGGCAGCTATGGCTACACCTTC. It encodes CSVVWGSYGYTF.

The chain employs TRBV12-3 or TRBV12-4 and TRBJ1-6; the D is unclear. This CDR3 has 16 residues. V was pared by 3 bases and J by 0 bases, with 9 bases between. CDR3 amino acids: CASSFSVTSYNSPLHF. The CDR3 DNA reads as TGTGCCAGCAGTTTTTCGGTCACCTCCTATAATTCACCCCTCCACTTT.

The gene calls are TRBV5-1 and TRBJ2-1; D is uncertain. Germline-derived CDR1 and CDR2 are SGHRS and YFSETQ. The CDR3 length is 16 residues. V shed 2 bases and J shed 1 base, with 13 bases lying between them. CDR3 coding DNA: TGCGCCAGCAGCTTCAACCCGCTTCAATCCTACAATGAGCAGTTCTTC. Translation gives CASSFNPLQSYNEQFF.

This chain uses TRBV15 with TRBJ2-1; TRBD2 aligns across 12 bases. With V trimmed by 3 bases and J by 1 base, 1 base remained unmatched. CDR1 is LNHNV, CDR2 YYDKDF, per germline (reference sequence). The CDR3 runs to 16 residues. CDR3 amino acids: CATSRTSGGSYNEQFF. The CDR3 nucleotides read TGTGCCACCAGCAGGACTAGCGGGGGATCCTACAATGAGCAGTTCTTC.

J is TRBJ2-1 and V is TRBV11-2; possible D gene TRBD2, 5 bases. V was clipped by 5 bases and J by 6 bases, with 20 bases between them. This CDR3 contains 16 residues. Germline V CDR1 and CDR2: SGHAT, FQNNGV. For the CDR3, the DNA is TGTGCCAGCAGCCGGGGTAGGCTTTCGGGAAGCAATGAGCAGTTCTTC. Amino acids: CASSRGRLSGSNEQFF.

This clonotype has ten or more counts. The rearrangement uses TRBV20-1 and TRBJ2-1; unclear D gene. V lost 1 base to trimming and J lost 5 bases, with 12 bases between them. This CDR3 has 14 amino acids. From germline, CDR1 is DFQATT and CDR2 SNEGSKA (reference sequence). The CDR3 coding sequence is TGCAGTGCTAGAGGTATTCCCGCGGACAATGAGCAGTTCTTC. Amino acid sequence: CSARGIPADNEQFF.

This clonotype came up once. Mismatch with germline at one junction end may stem from a read error. This sequence joins TRBV9 and TRBJ2-3, with D perhaps assigned TRBD1 or TRBD2 (5 bases each). The CDR3 sequence is 17 residues long. Germline CDR1 SGDLS, CDR2 YYNGEE. DNA for the CDR3: TGTACCAGCAGCGTAGCTCCGGGACCCCTATACACAGATACGCAGTATTTT. This encodes CTSSVAPGPLYTDTQYF.

This chain joins TRBV24-1 and TRBJ2-1, with 10 bases matching TRBD2. Germline lookup yields CDR1 KGHDR and CDR2 SFDVKD. The CDR3 extends over 14 amino acids. The J segment lost 4 bases and the V segment lost 5 bases, leaving 1 base of the junction unmatched. The DNA of the CDR3 is TGTGCCACCAGTGCTAGCGGGGGATACAATGAGCAGTTCTTC. Translated: CATSASGGYNEQFF.

This chain links TRBV28 with TRBJ2-1; possibly TRBD2 for D (7 bases). The CDR3 runs 16 residues. CDR1 is MDHEN and CDR2 is SYDVKM in the germline V gene. Between the trimmed V and J ends, which lost 4 bases and 1 base, there was a span of 14 bases. The CDR3 nucleotides read TGTGCCAGCAGTTGGACTAGGGGGGGGTCCTACAATGAGCAGTTCTTC. This translates into CASSWTRGGSYNEQFF.

This clonotype was recorded a few times. This chain connects TRBV20-1 to TRBJ2-1; the D gene is possibly TRBD1 (5 bases). Trimming took off 6 bases at V and 5 bases at J, with 14 bases between the two ends. The V gene's germline CDR1 is DFQATT and CDR2 SNEGSKA (reference sequence). This CDR3 has 13 residues. CDR3 loop: CSATPLGDNEQFF. CDR3 sequence (DNA): TGCAGTGCCACCCCCCTAGGGGACAATGAGCAGTTCTTC.

On this clonotype: Since a much larger clone is just one base distant, this may be a read error. V is TRBV5-5 and J is TRBJ2-7, with a weak D call TRBD2 (7 bases). Germline CDR1 SGHKS, CDR2 YYEKEE (reference sequence). The length of the CDR3 is 15 residues. Trimming removed 1 base from V and 0 bases from J, with 11 bases in between. The CDR3 DNA follows: TGTGCCAGCAGCTTGAAGGGGGGGGGCTCCTACGAGCAGTACTTC. Translation gives CASSLKGGGSYEQYF.

About this clonotype: This may arise from a read error, as a much more abundant clone is one base away. This sequence joins TRBV20-1 and TRBJ1-2; the D gene is possibly TRBD1 (5 bases). V was shortened by 3 bases and J by 7 bases, with 15 bases between the two germline ends. The CDR3 totals 13 residues. CDR1 and CDR2 from the germline V gene are DFQATT and SNEGSKA (reference sequence). This chain's CDR3 is CSASDGTGSGYTF. The CDR3 DNA follows: TGCAGTGCTAGCGACGGGACTGGGTCTGGCTACACCTTC.

Only one count was recorded for this clonotype. The V gene is TRBV28, the J gene TRBJ1-5, with no clear D. V was clipped by 4 bases and J by 2 bases, with 18 bases between them. In germline, CDR1 is MDHEN, CDR2 SYDVKM. The CDR3 is 17 amino acids. The CDR3 spells CASSSDSLVLGNQPQHF. CDR3 nucleotides: TGTGCCAGCAGTTCGGACTCCCTCGTATTGGGCAATCAGCCCCAGCATTTT.

The V and J genes are TRBV7-2 and TRBJ1-2; D may be TRBD1 (5 bases). V was trimmed by 1 base and J by 8 bases, leaving 17 bases between them. Germline V gene sequence: CDR1 SGHTA, CDR2 FQGNSA. This CDR3 spans 15 amino acids. This CDR3 reads CASSLEGRVGLGYTF. The CDR3, as DNA: TGTGCCAGCAGCTTAGAGGGCAGGGTCGGTTTGGGCTACACCTTC.